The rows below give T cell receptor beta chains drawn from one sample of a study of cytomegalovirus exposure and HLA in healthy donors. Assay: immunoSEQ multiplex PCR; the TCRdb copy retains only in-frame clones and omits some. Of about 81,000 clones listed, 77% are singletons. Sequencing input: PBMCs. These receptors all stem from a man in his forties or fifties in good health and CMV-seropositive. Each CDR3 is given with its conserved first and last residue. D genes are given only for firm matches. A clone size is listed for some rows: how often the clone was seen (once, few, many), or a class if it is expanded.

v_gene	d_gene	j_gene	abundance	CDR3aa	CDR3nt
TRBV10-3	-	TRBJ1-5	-	CATHKGDSNQPQHF	TGTGCCACGCACAAGGGGGATAGCAATCAGCCCCAGCATTTT
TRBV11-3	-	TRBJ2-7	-	CASSLVDWPPGYEQYF	TGTGCCAGCAGCTTAGTCGACTGGCCCCCTGGGTACGAGCAGTACTTC
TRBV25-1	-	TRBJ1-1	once	CAGSGQVTEAFF	TGTGCCGGCAGTGGACAAGTCACTGAAGCTTTCTTT
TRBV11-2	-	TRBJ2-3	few	CASSLAADTQYF	TGTGCCAGCAGCCTCGCGGCAGATACGCAGTATTTT
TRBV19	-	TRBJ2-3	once	CASRGPNTDTQYF	TGTGCCAGTAGGGGCCCAAACACAGATACGCAGTATTTT
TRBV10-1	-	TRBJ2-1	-	CASSQFGECNEQFF	TGCGCCAGCAGTCAATTCGGGGAGTGCAATGAGCAGTTCTTC
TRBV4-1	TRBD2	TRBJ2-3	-	CASRPTSGGGTDTQYF	TGCGCCAGCCGGCCGACTAGCGGAGGTGGCACAGATACGCAGTATTTT
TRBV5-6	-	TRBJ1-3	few	CASSLGTAGNTIYF	TGTGCCAGCAGCCTCGGGACTGCTGGAAACACCATATATTTT
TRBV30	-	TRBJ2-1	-	CAWSQAHEQFF	TGTGCCTGGAGTCAAGCTCATGAGCAGTTCTTC
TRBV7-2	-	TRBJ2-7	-	CASSPRERTSRRHEQYF	TGTGCCAGCAGCCCAAGGGAAAGGACTTCCCGAAGGCACGAGCAGTACTTC
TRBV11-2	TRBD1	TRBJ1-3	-	CASSRDRGHGNTIYF	TGTGCCAGCAGCCGGGACAGGGGGCATGGAAACACCATATATTTT
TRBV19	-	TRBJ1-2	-	CASSIGAPGYTF	TGTGCCAGTAGTATAGGGGCGCCTGGCTACACCTTC
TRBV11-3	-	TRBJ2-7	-	CASSLKDLQGPHEQYF	TGTGCCAGCAGCTTAAAAGACCTACAGGGACCCCACGAGCAGTACTTC
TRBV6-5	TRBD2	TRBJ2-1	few	CASSYLAGVEQFF	TGTGCCAGCAGCTATCTGGCGGGAGTGGAGCAGTTCTTC
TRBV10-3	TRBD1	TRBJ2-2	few	CAISDLTGTANTGELFF	TGTGCCATCAGTGACTTGACCGGGACAGCGAACACCGGGGAGCTGTTTTTT
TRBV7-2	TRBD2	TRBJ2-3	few	CASSSRGLAPTQYF	TGTGCCAGCAGCTCCCGGGGACTAGCCCCTACGCAGTATTTT
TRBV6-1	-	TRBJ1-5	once	CASRNREQPQHF	TGTGCCAGCAGGAACAGGGAGCAGCCCCAGCATTTT
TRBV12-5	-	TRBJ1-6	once	CASGPDRGGSSYNSPLHF	TGTGCTAGTGGTCCCGATAGAGGAGGGAGCTCCTATAATTCACCCCTCCACTTT
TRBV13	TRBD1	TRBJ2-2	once	CASSLGDRDTGELFF	TGTGCCAGCAGCTTAGGGGACAGGGACACCGGGGAGCTGTTTTTT
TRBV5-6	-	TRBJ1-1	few	CASSYRGAPNTEAFF	TGTGCCAGCAGTTATCGGGGGGCACCGAACACTGAAGCTTTCTTT
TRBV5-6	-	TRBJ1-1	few	CASSLDSREAFF	TGTGCCAGCAGCTTGGATAGCCGTGAAGCTTTCTTT
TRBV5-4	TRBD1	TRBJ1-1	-	CASYPGGAGYTEAFF	TGTGCCAGCTATCCAGGGGGCGCGGGGTACACTGAAGCTTTCTTT
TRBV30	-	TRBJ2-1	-	CAWSVLPNSAYYRSYNEQFF	TGTGCCTGGAGTGTACTCCCAAATAGCGCCTATTACCGCTCCTACAATGAGCAGTTCTTC
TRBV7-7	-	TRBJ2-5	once	CASSSQGLGIQETQYF	TGTGCCAGCAGCTCACAGGGTCTCGGAATTCAAGAGACCCAGTACTTC
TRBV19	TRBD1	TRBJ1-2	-	CASNPPGQTSNYGYTF	TGTGCCAGTAATCCCCCGGGACAGACCTCTAACTATGGCTACACCTTC
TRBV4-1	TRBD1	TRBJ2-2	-	CASSQGTGDVGELFF	TGCGCCAGCAGCCAAGGTACAGGGGACGTCGGGGAGCTGTTTTTT
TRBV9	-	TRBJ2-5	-	CASSVAGGQEGETQYF	TGTGCCAGCAGCGTAGCTGGTGGGCAGGAGGGTGAGACCCAGTACTTC
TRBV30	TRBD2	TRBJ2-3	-	CAWSEGVAGGYTDTQYF	TGTGCCTGGAGTGAAGGCGTAGCGGGAGGGTACACAGATACGCAGTATTTT
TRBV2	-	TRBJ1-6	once	CASSETGRWERKNSPLHF	TGTGCCAGCAGTGAAACAGGGCGGTGGGAGAGAAAGAATTCACCCCTCCACTTT
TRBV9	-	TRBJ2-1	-	CASTPTDWPHEQFF	TGTGCCAGCACCCCCACGGACTGGCCCCATGAGCAGTTCTTC
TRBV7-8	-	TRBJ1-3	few	CASSFRTESSGNTIYF	TGTGCCAGCAGCTTCAGAACAGAGAGCTCTGGAAACACCATATATTTT
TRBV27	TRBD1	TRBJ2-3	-	CASRENRGGTQYF	TGTGCCAGCAGGGAAAACAGGGGTGGCACGCAGTATTTT
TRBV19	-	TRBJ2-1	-	CASSPRDLGTYNEQFF	TGTGCCAGTAGTCCCCGGGATCTGGGTACCTACAATGAGCAGTTCTTC
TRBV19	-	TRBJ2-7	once	CASSIVGASYEQYF	TGTGCCAGTAGTATCGTTGGAGCCTCCTACGAGCAGTACTTC
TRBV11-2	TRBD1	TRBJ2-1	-	CASSSSGGEQFF	TGTGCCAGCAGCTCATCAGGGGGAGAGCAGTTCTTC
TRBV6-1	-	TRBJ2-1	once	CAVSAGGPYNEQFF	TGTGCCGTGTCAGCGGGCGGCCCCTACAATGAGCAGTTCTTC
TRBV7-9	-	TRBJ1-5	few	CASSFMQENQPQHF	TGTGCCAGCAGCTTTATGCAGGAAAATCAGCCCCAGCATTTT